Below, 13 T cell receptor beta chains from the same sample are listed, as sequenced in a study of OX40 agonist ivuxolimab in advanced cancers. Generated by immunoSEQ multiplex PCR, the TCRdb table keeps only in-frame clones and is missing some. The data show more than 35,000 clones, with more than 75% seen just once and over 12% held by the top ten. The sample here was CD4+ or CD8+ T cells sorted from blood, taken in a trial of the OX40 agonist ivuxolimab. The source is an adult with an advanced solid tumor such as melanoma, head and neck, liver or kidney cancer.

V gene TRBV7-8 combines with J gene TRBJ2-7; D may be TRBD1 or TRBD2 (5 bases each). Trimming cost V 4 bases and J 5 bases, with 18 bases left between them. CDR1 and CDR2 (germline): SGHVS, FQNEAQ. There are 15 residues in the CDR3. CDR3 in DNA: TGTGCCAGCAGCTCCGATACTCCCAGGGACCACGAGCAGTACTTC. Residues: CASSSDTPRDHEQYF. Full variable domain (missing parts from reference TRBV7-8 and TRBJ2-7): GAGVSQSPRYKVAKRGQDVALRCDPISGHVSLFWYQQALGQGPEFLTYFQNEAQLDKSGLPSDRFFAERPEGSVSTLKIQRTQQEDSAVYLCASSSDTPRDHEQYFGPGTRLTVT.

The chain links TRBV6-5 to TRBJ2-3, with D tentatively TRBD1 (8 bases). V gave up 3 bases and J gave up 5 bases, with 15 bases separating them. CDR3 length: 15 amino acids. The germline V gene encodes CDR1 MNHEY and CDR2 SVGAGI. Here the CDR3 DNA reads TGTGCCAGCAGTTATCTAACAGGGGGGGGAGATACGCAGTATTTT. Protein product: CASSYLTGGGDTQYF.

V usage is TRBV10-3 and J usage is TRBJ2-3, with 8 positions matching TRBD2. From germline, CDR1 is ENHRY and CDR2 SYGVKD. V lost 4 bases and J lost 5; bases outside the gene matches: 8. The CDR3 totals 15 residues. The CDR3 spells CAISGASGYGDTQYF. CDR3 sequence (DNA): TGTGCCATCAGTGGGGCTAGCGGGTATGGAGATACGCAGTATTTT.

The rearrangement uses TRBV6-5 and TRBJ1-4, with 9 bases identical to TRBD1. After removal of 2 bases from V and 7 bases from J, the junction contained 8 bases not matched to a gene. Germline values: CDR1 MNHEY, CDR2 SVGAGI. The CDR3 has 16 residues. CDR3 DNA sequence: TGTGCCAGCAGTTACAGGACAGGGGCTGTCGGTGAAAAACTGTTTTTT. Translating it yields CASSYRTGAVGEKLFF.

In nucleotides, the CDR3 is TGCGCCAGCAGCCAAGTTTGGAGCGGTAATTCCTACGAGCAGTACTTC. Translated: CASSQVWSGNSYEQYF. The chain recombines TRBV4-1 with TRBJ2-7, with D possibly TRBD2 on 5 matching bases. The CDR3 has 16 amino acids. Germline V gene lookup returns CDR1 MGHRA and CDR2 YSYEKL. Trimming took off 1 base at V and 1 base at J, with 14 bases between the two ends.

This clone was picked up one time. The chain links TRBV15 to TRBJ1-1; maybe TRBD1 (6 bases). V lost 8 bases to trimming and J lost 6 bases, with 16 bases between them. Germline loops: CDR1 LNHNV, CDR2 YYDKDF (reference sequence). The CDR3 contains 13 residues. CDR3: CATRLAGEPEAFF. CDR3 DNA: TGTGCCACCCGCCTTGCAGGGGAACCTGAAGCTTTCTTT.

This clone was seen more than once but under ten times. CDR3 loop: CSVEDWQGGGTEAFF. The CDR3 bases are TGCAGCGTTGAAGATTGGCAAGGGGGAGGGACTGAAGCTTTCTTT. This sequence joins TRBV29-1 and TRBJ1-1, with D possibly TRBD1 on 6 matching bases. Trimming shortened V by 0 bases and J by 5 bases, and 16 bases separated the two germline ends. CDR3 size: 15 residues. Per germline, CDR1 SQVTM and CDR2 ANQGSEA. Together with reference TRBV29-1 and TRBJ1-1, the CDR3 gives the full variable domain: SAVISQKPSRDICQRGTSLTIQCQVDSQVTMMFWYRQQPGQSLTLIATANQGSEATYESGFVIDKFPISRPNLTFSTLTVSNMSPEDSSIYLCSVEDWQGGGTEAFFGQGTRLTVV.

J is TRBJ2-2 and V is TRBV19; 7 bases match TRBD2. Germline trimming cut 7 bases from V and 6 bases from J; bases unmatched to any gene: 17. Germline CDR1 reads LNHDA; CDR2 reads SQIVND (reference sequence). This CDR3 is built from 17 residues. This chain's CDR3 is CASNNPGRELVPGELFF. The CDR3 DNA is TGTGCCAGTAACAACCCTGGGCGGGAGTTGGTCCCCGGGGAGCTGTTTTTT.

A single count supports this clone. This chain links TRBV7-8 with TRBJ1-2; D ambiguous. Germline V gene lookup returns CDR1 SGHVS and CDR2 FQNEAQ. CDR3 size: 15 residues. V lost 1 base to trimming and J lost 0 bases, with 9 bases between them. The chain's CDR3 is CASSLGLGPNYGYTF. The CDR3, as DNA: TGTGCCAGCAGCTTAGGTTTAGGCCCTAACTATGGCTACACCTTC. Complete variable domain (other parts from reference TRBV7-8 and TRBJ1-2): GAGVSQSPRYKVAKRGQDVALRCDPISGHVSLFWYQQALGQGPEFLTYFQNEAQLDKSGLPSDRFFAERPEGSVSTLKIQRTQQEDSAVYLCASSLGLGPNYGYTFGSGTRLTVV.

The chain carries TRBV5-4 and TRBJ2-5, with TRBD2 identical over 11 bases. The CDR3 spans 15 residues. V shed 4 bases and J 3 bases; nucleotides not matched to a gene: 5. Germline CDR1 and CDR2: SGHNT and YYREEE (reference sequence). As DNA, the CDR3 is TGTGCCAGCAGCCTTAGCGGGGGGGCGAAAGAGACCCAGTACTTC. Translation gives CASSLSGGAKETQYF.

Here the CDR3 DNA reads TGTGCCAGCAGCCGCGAGGGACTGAACACTGAAGCTTTCTTT. Residues: CASSREGLNTEAFF. This chain joins TRBV5-4 and TRBJ1-1, with D possibly matching TRBD1 (5 bases). The V gene lost 4 bases and the J gene lost 0 bases, with 10 bases spanning the gap. Germline V gene data show CDR1 as SGHNT and CDR2 as YYREEE (reference sequence). This CDR3 region has 14 residues.

This clone was seen a single time. The gene calls are TRBV2 and TRBJ1-3; D may be TRBD1 (5 bases). The germline CDR1 and CDR2 sequences are SNHLY and FYNNEI. The CDR3 consists of 14 residues. The germline V and J ends were trimmed by 4 bases and 3 bases, with 10 bases remaining between them. The CDR3 is CASSGAGFGNTIYF. CDR3 coding DNA: TGTGCCAGCAGTGGAGCAGGGTTTGGAAACACCATATATTTT.

The J gene is TRBJ1-5, the V gene TRBV6-1; tentatively, D is TRBD1 (5 bases). The CDR3 is made up of 14 amino acids. With 2 bases removed from V and 4 bases from J, the gap between germline ends came to 9 bases. The germline V gene has CDR1 MNHNS and CDR2 SASEGT. The CDR3 is CASSESWGNQPQHF. The CDR3 region has the DNA TGTGCCAGCAGTGAATCGTGGGGGAATCAGCCCCAGCATTTT.